The 6 T cell receptor beta chains listed next were all sequenced from one sample in a study of Ad26.COV2.S vaccination and SARS-CoV-2 variants. Sequencing used immunoSEQ multiplex PCR; TCRdb keeps in-frame clones, though not all of them. This sample has 350,000 to 500,000 clones, with roughly 88% found just once. Specified treatment: 19 received Ad26.COV2.S at low or high dose, single or two shots; about 5 received placebo; per-sample allocation not given. Day 63 following the first vaccine or placebo injection was when the samples were taken. The starting material was peripheral blood, obtained in a trial of Ad26.COV2.S vaccine versus placebo. The receptors derive from a person aged 18-60 years who received the Ad26.COV2.S COVID-19 vaccine or a placebo.

The chain couples TRBV6-5 to TRBJ1-5; D remains ambiguous. The germline V gene encodes CDR1 MNHEY and CDR2 SVGAGI. V was cut by 0 bases and J by 7 bases, with 7 bases left in between. The CDR3 is 13 amino acids. In nucleotides, the CDR3 is TGTGCCAGCAGTTACTCGTACGCCCAGCCCCAGCATTTT. Its protein is CASSYSYAQPQHF.

V is TRBV15 and J is TRBJ2-1; 9 nucleotides line up with TRBD2. V lost 3 bases and J lost 3; bases outside the gene matches: 6. The CDR3 is made up of 16 amino acids. Germline V gene data show CDR1 as LNHNV and CDR2 as YYDKDF (reference sequence). Here the CDR3 DNA reads TGTGCCACCAGCAGGGGTGGCGGGAGGGTCTACAATGAGCAGTTCTTC. Protein sequence: CATSRGGGRVYNEQFF.

The gene calls are TRBV5-6 and TRBJ2-3; a possible D gene is TRBD2 (6 bases). This CDR3 comprises 14 residues. V lost 0 bases and J 7 bases, leaving 12 bases between the germline ends. Germline loops: CDR1 SGHDT, CDR2 YYEEEE. For the CDR3, the DNA is TGTGCCAGCAGCTTGGGGGGAGGCTGGAATACGCAGTATTTT. As protein: CASSLGGGWNTQYF.

This clone was found a few times. The chain has TRBV9 and TRBJ1-1, with 7 bases matching TRBD1. Germline assignment: CDR1 SGDLS and CDR2 YYNGEE. With 3 bases clipped from V and 1 base from J, the junction kept 3 bases outside the gene matches. This CDR3 spans 14 amino acids. CDR3 coding DNA: TGTGCCAGCAGCGCACGGGACAGGAACACTGAAGCTTTCTTT. Its protein product is CASSARDRNTEAFF.

V gene TRBV12-5 combines with J gene TRBJ2-7; 12 nucleotides line up with TRBD2. Trimming at V came to 0 bases and at J to 2 bases, leaving 2 bases not matched to a gene. The germline V gene has CDR1 LGHNT and CDR2 FRNRAP. The CDR3 has 16 amino acids. CDR3: CASGLVLAGGTYEQYF. The CDR3 DNA reads as TGTGCTAGTGGTTTGGTACTAGCGGGAGGCACCTACGAGCAGTACTTC.

The V call is TRBV27, the J call TRBJ2-7; 15 bases agree with TRBD2. The J segment lost 6 bases and the V segment lost 4 bases, leaving 4 bases of the junction unmatched. The CDR3 has 15 amino acids. Germline CDR1 reads MNHEY; CDR2 reads SMNVEV (reference sequence). The DNA of the CDR3 is TGTGCCAGCAGTTCTGCGGGACTAGCGGGAGGCGAGCAGTACTTC. It specifies CASSSAGLAGGEQYF.